This T cell receptor (beta chain) was sequenced for a study of early T cells in non-severe SARS-CoV-2 infection. About the research overall: Sequenced material consisted of bulk RNA (from unsorted whole blood), and chains were unpaired. Points from the study as a whole: The matching step, a VDJdb search, favored anti-spike CD8 responses and missed private and CD4 specificities.

This clonotype appeared many times. The antigen is unknown. Individual cDNA molecules received unique molecular identifiers. Each CDR3 protein is one row after TCRdb ran MiXCR on the 5' RACE reads. The sample lists about 48,000 distinct CDR3 sequences, approximately 5.7% occurring once. V was cut by 3 bases and J by 8 bases, with 8 bases left in between. The CDR3 extends over 12 amino acids. Here the sequenced sample was whole blood, taken at baseline. The chain joins TRBV12-3 or TRBV12-4 to TRBJ2-4; possibly TRBD2 for D (6 bases). The receptor's source is an adult who was a healthcare worker with PCR-confirmed SARS-CoV-2 infection or an uninfected control (not recorded which). CDR3 region: CASSFGEDIQYF. CDR3 in DNA: TGTGCCAGCAGTTTCGGGGAGGACATTCAGTACTTC.